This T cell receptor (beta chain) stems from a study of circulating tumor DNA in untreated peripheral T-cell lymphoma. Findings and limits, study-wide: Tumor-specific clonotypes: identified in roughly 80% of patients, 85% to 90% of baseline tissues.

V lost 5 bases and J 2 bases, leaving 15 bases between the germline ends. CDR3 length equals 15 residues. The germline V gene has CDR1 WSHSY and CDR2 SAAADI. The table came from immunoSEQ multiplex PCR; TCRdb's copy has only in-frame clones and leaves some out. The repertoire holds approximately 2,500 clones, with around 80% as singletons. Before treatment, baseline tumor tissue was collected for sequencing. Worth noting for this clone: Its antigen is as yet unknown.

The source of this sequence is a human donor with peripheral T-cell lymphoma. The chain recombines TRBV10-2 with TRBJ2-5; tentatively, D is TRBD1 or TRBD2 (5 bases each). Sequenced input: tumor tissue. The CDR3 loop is CASSPLGTAQETQYF. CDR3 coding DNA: TGCGCCAGCAGTCCACTTGGGACGGCACAAGAGACCCAGTACTTC.